These T cell receptor beta chains were read from a single sample in a study of T-cell memory formation after mild COVID-19. One entry per CDR3 protein results from TCRdb running MiXCR on the 5' RACE reads. The repertoire holds 400,000 to 500,000 distinct CDR3 sequences, with about a sixth as singletons. Sequenced sample: PBMCs or a T cell subset sorted from them (not recorded which). The receptors come from a man aged 18 to 30 who had mild COVID-19 (a few samples of this study predate the infection). Cell type and time point are not known. Each CDR3 is given with its conserved first and last residue.

j_call | v_call | cdr3_aa
TRBJ2-5 | TRBV5-4 | CASSLALEGQETQYF
TRBJ2-1 | TRBV4-2 | CASSPTGAAGGDEQFF
TRBJ1-5 | TRBV18 | CASSPGRGYQPQHF
TRBJ1-2 | TRBV4-3 | CASSQDVANYGYTF
TRBJ2-2 | TRBV2 | CASSGAVELFF
TRBJ2-3 | TRBV4-1 | CASSQGGYQDTQYF
TRBJ1-1 | TRBV29-1 | CSVVQGAWAFF
TRBJ2-1 | TRBV11-2 | CASSSIGGSSYNEQFF
TRBJ2-5 | TRBV5-1 | CASGPRQGAIRETQYF
TRBJ2-7 | TRBV12-3/TRBV12-4 | CASSLARWEQYF
TRBJ1-1 | TRBV11-3 | CASSFRGSNTEAFF
TRBJ2-1 | TRBV12-3/TRBV12-4 | CASSLGGTLNEQFF
TRBJ2-3 | TRBV12-3/TRBV12-4 | CASRPVSSTDTQYF
TRBJ2-3 | TRBV6-6 | CASSYSARQGTDTQYF
TRBJ2-4 | TRBV7-2 | CASSWNAAKNIQYF
TRBJ2-3 | TRBV5-1 | CASSGSGGVADTQYF
TRBJ1-3 | TRBV20-1 | CSAPDPASGNTIYF